Sequencing of this TCR beta chain was carried out in a study of radiotherapy plus CTLA-4 blockade in lung cancer. Study details: Around 20% of enrolled patients responded objectively, and about 30% had disease control.

The assay was immunoSEQ multiplex PCR, and TCRdb's table has in-frame clones only and misses some. The sample lists around 15,000 clones, roughly two thirds occurring once. The CDR3 totals 18 residues. V lost 3 bases to trimming and J lost 6 bases, with 26 bases between them. CDR1 is MDHEN and CDR2 is SYDVKM in the germline V gene. The chain has TRBV28 and TRBJ1-2; possibly TRBD1 for D (5 bases). Specimen: peripheral blood, collected from a patient treated with radiotherapy plus ipilimumab. This receptor was obtained from a human donor with non-small cell lung cancer whose response to radiotherapy plus ipilimumab could not be evaluated. The DNA for the CDR3 is TGTGCCAGCAGTTTTGGGGTCTGGAACAGGCGGCATAGAAATGGCTACACCTTC. Its translation is CASSFGVWNRRHRNGYTF.